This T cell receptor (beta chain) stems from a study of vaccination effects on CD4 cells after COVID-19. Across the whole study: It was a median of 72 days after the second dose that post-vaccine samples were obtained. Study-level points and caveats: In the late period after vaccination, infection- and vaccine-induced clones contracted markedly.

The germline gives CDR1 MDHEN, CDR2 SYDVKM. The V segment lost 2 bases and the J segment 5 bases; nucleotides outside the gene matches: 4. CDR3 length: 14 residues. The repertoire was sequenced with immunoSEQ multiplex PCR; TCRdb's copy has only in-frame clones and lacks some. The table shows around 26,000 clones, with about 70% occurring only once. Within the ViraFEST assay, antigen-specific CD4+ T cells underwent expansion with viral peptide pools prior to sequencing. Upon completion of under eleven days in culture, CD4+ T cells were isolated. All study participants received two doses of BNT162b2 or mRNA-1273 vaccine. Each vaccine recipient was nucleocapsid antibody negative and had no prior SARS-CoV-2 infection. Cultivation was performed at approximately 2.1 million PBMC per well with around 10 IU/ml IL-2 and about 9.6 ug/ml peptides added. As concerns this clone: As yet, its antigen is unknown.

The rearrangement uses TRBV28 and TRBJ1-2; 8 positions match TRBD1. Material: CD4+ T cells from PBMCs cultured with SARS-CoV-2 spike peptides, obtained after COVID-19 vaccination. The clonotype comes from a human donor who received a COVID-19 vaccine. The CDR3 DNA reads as TGTGCCAGCAGTTTAGGGGGACAGGATTATGGCTACACCTTC. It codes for CASSLGGQDYGYTF.